This T cell receptor beta chain derives from a study of shared T cell receptors in the human thymus. Libraries were prepared by immunoSEQ multiplex PCR; TCRdb keeps only in-frame clonotypes and omits some of them. The table shows approximately 730,000 clones, with roughly 88% occurring only once. In addition, the sample was reused for a study of human thymus T cells. From that paper: The source of the thymus tissue was resections taken during corrective heart surgery. There appeared to be biased usage of V and J genes in thymic and blood repertoires.

The sequence derives from a girl less than two years old with a congenital heart defect. What was sequenced was thymocytes.

CDR3 nucleotides: TGTGCCAGCAGTTCCTTGGATGGACTAGCGGGGTTCTACGAGCAGTACTTC. It encodes CASSSLDGLAGFYEQYF. The chain is built from TRBV11-2 and TRBJ2-7; 12 bases map to TRBD2. Trimming cost V 6 bases and J 3 bases; bases outside gene matches: 12. The CDR3 runs to 17 residues. Germline values: CDR1 SGHAT, CDR2 FQNNGV.